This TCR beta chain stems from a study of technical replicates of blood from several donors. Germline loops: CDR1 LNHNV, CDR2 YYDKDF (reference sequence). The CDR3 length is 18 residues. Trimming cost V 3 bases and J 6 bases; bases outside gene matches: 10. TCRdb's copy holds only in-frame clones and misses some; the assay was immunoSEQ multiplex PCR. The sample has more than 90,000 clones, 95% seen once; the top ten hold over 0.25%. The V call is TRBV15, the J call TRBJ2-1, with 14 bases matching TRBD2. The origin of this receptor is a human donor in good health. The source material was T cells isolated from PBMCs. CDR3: CATSSAGTSGSGFNEQFF. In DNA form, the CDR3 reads TGTGCCACCAGCAGTGCCGGGACTAGCGGGAGTGGGTTCAATGAGCAGTTCTTC.